The clone carrying this TCR beta chain was counted between two and nine times. Antigen: not known. The entry originates in a study of blood T cells in healthy people across ages. Study findings and constraints: With donor CMV status unknown, expanded clonotype changes were possibly confounded. Conclusively comparing naive with antigen-experienced cells was impossible with unsorted PBMCs.

With a J-beta primer mix and a sample-barcoded 5' primer, a second PCR ran about 7 to 12 cycles. Via MiXCR, TCRdb re-called the 5' RACE reads, giving one row per CDR3 protein. The table includes 850,000 to 950,000 distinct CDR3 sequences, roughly 26% detected once. CDR3 length: 13 residues. The germline CDR1 and CDR2 sequences are MNHEY and SVGAGI. Source material: blood. The chain uses TRBV6-5 and TRBJ2-7; no reliable D call. The end of the DNA fits TRBJ2-5 better, so the J call may be wrong. This TCR derives from an elderly woman in good health. The CDR3 nucleotides read TGTGCCAGCAGTCCTAAGGGTGGCGAGACCCAGTACTTC. It is translated as CASSPKGGETQYF.